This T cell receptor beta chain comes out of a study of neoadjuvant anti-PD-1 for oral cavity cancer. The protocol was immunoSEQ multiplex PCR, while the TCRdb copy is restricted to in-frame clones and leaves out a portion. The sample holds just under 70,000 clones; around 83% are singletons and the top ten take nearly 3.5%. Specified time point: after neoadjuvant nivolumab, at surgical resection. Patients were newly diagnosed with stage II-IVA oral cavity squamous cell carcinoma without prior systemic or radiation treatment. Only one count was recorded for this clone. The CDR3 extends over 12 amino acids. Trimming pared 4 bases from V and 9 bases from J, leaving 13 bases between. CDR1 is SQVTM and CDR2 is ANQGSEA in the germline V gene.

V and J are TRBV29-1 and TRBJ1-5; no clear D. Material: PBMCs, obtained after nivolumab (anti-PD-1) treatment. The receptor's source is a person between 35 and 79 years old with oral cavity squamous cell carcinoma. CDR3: CSVVDGSAPQHF. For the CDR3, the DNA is TGCAGCGTTGTAGACGGGTCCGCGCCCCAGCATTTT.